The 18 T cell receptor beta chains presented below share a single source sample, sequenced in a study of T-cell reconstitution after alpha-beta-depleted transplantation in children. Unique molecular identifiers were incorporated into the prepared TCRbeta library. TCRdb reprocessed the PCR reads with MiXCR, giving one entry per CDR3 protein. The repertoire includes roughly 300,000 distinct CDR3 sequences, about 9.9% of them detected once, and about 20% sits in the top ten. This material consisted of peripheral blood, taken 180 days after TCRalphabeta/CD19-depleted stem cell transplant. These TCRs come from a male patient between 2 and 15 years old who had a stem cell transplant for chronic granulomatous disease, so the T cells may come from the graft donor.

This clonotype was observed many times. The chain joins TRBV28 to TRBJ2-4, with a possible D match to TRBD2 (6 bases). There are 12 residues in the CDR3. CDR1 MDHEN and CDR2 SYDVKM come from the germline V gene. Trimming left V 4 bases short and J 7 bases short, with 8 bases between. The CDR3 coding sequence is TGTGCCAGCAGTTGGACTATTAACATTCAGTACTTC. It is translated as CASSWTINIQYF.

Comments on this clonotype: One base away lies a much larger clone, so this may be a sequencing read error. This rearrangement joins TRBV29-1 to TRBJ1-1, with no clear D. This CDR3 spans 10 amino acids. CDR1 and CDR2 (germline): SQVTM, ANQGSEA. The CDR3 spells CSVAYTEVFF. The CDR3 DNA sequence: TGCAGCGTTGCATACACTGAAGTTTTCTTT.

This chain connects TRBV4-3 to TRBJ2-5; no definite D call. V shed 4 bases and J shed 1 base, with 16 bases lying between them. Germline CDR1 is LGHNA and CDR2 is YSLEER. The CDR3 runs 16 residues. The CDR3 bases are TGCGCCAGCAGCCGACGATATGGTTACCTCCAAGAGACCCAGTACTTC. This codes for CASSRRYGYLQETQYF.

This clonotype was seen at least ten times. CDR3 residues: CASSLGHSNTGELFF. CDR3 DNA: TGTGCCAGTAGCCTGGGACACTCGAACACCGGGGAGCTGTTTTTT. V usage is TRBV19 and J usage is TRBJ2-2; maybe TRBD1 (6 bases). Per germline, CDR1 LNHDA and CDR2 SQIVND (reference sequence). The germline V and J ends were trimmed by 6 bases and 0 bases, with 11 bases remaining between them. This CDR3 is 15 amino acids long. The full variable domain, rest sourced from reference TRBV19 and TRBJ2-2, is DGGITQSPKYLFRKEGQNVTLSCEQNLNHDAMYWYRQDPGQGLRLIYYSQIVNDFQKGDIAEGYSVSREKKESFPLTVTSAQKNPTAFYLCASSLGHSNTGELFFGEGSRLTVL.

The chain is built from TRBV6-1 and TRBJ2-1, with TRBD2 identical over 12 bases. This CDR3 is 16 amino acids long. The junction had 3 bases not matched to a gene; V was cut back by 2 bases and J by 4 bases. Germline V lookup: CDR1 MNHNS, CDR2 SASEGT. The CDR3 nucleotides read TGTGCCAGCAGTGAACTCGGGACTAGCGGGTACAATGAGCAGTTCTTC. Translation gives CASSELGTSGYNEQFF.

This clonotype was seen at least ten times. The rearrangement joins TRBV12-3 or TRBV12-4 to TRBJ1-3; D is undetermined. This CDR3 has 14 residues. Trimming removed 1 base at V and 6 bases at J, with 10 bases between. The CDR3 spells CASSLDQVENTIYF. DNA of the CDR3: TGTGCCAGCAGTTTAGACCAGGTTGAAAACACCATATATTTT.

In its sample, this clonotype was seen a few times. The CDR3 coding sequence is TGTGCCAGCAGTGACCGGGACCTTTTAGAGACCCAGTACTTC. Protein: CASSDRDLLETQYF. The chain uses TRBV12-3 or TRBV12-4 and TRBJ2-5, with D possibly called TRBD1 or TRBD2 (5 bases each). The CDR3 has 14 amino acids. V shed 5 bases and J shed 4 bases, with 14 bases lying between them.

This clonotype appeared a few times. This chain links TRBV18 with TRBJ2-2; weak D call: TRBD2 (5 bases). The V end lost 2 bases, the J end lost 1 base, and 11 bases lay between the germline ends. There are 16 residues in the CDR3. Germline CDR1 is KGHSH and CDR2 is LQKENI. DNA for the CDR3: TGTGCCAGCTCACCATCGACTATTCTGAACACCGGGGAGCTGTTTTTT. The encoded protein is CASSPSTILNTGELFF.

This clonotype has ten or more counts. The CDR3 bases are TGTGCCAGCAGCCGTCGCTTTGGGGACGGTAGATATGAAAAACTGTTTTTT. Translated: CASSRRFGDGRYEKLFF. The chain couples TRBV14 to TRBJ1-4; D may be TRBD1 (5 bases). This CDR3 is built from 17 residues. V was pared by 4 bases and J by 6 bases, with 21 bases between. Germline V gives CDR1 SGHDN, CDR2 FVKESK.

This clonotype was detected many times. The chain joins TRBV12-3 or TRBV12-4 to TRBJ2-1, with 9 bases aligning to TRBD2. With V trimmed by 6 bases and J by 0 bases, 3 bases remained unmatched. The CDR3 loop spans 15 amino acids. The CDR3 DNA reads TGTGCCAGCAGGCATAGCGGGAGCTCCTACAATGAGCAGTTCTTC. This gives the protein CASRHSGSSYNEQFF.

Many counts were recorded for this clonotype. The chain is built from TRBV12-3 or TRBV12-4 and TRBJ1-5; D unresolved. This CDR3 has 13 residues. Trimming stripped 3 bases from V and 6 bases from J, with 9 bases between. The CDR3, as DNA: TGTGCCAGCAGTTTTTATATATCTCAGCCCCAGCATTTT. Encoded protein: CASSFYISQPQHF.

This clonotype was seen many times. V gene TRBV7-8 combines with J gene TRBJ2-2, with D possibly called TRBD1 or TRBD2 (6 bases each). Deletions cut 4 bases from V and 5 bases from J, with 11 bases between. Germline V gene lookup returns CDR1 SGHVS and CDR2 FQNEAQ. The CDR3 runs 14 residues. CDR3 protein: CASSSGARTGELFF. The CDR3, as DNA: TGTGCCAGCAGCTCGGGGGCTCGGACCGGGGAGCTGTTTTTT.

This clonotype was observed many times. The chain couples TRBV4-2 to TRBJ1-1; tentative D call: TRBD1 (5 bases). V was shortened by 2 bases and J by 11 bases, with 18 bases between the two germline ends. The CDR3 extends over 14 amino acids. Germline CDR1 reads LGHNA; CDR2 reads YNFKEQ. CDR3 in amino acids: CASSQLGTVVSAFF. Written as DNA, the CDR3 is TGTGCCAGCAGCCAACTCGGGACGGTGGTTTCCGCTTTCTTT.

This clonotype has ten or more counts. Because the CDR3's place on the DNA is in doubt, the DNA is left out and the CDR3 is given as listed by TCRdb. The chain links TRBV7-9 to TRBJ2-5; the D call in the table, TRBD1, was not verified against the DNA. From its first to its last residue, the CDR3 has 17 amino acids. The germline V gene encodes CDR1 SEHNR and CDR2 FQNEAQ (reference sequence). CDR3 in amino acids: CASSFLTFGQGQETQYF.

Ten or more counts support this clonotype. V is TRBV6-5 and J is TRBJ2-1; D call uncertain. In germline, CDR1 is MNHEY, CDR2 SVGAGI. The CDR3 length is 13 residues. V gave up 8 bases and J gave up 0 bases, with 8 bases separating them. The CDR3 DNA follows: TGTGCCAGCGGTCGGAACTCCTACAATGAGCAGTTCTTC. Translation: CASGRNSYNEQFF.

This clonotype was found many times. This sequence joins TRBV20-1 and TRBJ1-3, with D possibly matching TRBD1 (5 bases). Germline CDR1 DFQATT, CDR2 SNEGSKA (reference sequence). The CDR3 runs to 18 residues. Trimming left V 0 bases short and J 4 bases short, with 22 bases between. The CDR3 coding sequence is TGCAGTGCTAGAGAGGAGGGACGGAGCTCGAGGGCCGGAAACACCATATATTTT. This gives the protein CSAREEGRSSRAGNTIYF.

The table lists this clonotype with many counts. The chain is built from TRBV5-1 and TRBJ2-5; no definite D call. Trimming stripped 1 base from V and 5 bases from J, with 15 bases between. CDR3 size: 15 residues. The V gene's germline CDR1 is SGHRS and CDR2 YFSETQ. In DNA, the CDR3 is TGCGCCAGCAGCTTGTTACAACTCCACCGGGAGACCCAGTACTTC. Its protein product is CASSLLQLHRETQYF.

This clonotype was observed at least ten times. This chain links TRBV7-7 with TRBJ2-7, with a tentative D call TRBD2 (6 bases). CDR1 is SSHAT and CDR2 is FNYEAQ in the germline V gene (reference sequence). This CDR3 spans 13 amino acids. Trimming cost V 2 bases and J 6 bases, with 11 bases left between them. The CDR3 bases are TGTGCCAGCAGCTTATCCGGGAGAGGCGAGCAGTACTTC. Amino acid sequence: CASSLSGRGEQYF.